The sequence of this T cell receptor beta chain was determined in a study of CD8+CD57+ T cells in acquired aplastic anemia. V was shortened by 0 bases and J by 1 base, with 6 bases between the two germline ends. This CDR3 comprises 14 residues. The germline V gene encodes CDR1 SGHTA and CDR2 FQGNSA. Previously, flow cytometry had revealed CD8+CD57+ cell expansion in the patients chosen for sequencing. Genomic DNA constituted the template upon which TCR beta VDJ and CDR3 profiling was performed. TCRdb passed the reads through MiXCR, listing each CDR3 protein once. The top ten hold roughly 3% of the sample, which has more than 95,000 distinct CDR3 sequences, approximately 41% seen once.

This sequence originates from a human donor with aplastic anemia. Sequencing was performed on sorted CD4+, CD8+, or CD8+CD57+ T cells (not recorded which) from PBMCs. The genes are TRBV7-2 and TRBJ2-5, with D tentatively TRBD1 or TRBD2 (5 bases each). CDR3 DNA: TGTGCCAGCAGCTTAGCGGGGACCCAAGAGACCCAGTACTTC. Its protein product is CASSLAGTQETQYF.